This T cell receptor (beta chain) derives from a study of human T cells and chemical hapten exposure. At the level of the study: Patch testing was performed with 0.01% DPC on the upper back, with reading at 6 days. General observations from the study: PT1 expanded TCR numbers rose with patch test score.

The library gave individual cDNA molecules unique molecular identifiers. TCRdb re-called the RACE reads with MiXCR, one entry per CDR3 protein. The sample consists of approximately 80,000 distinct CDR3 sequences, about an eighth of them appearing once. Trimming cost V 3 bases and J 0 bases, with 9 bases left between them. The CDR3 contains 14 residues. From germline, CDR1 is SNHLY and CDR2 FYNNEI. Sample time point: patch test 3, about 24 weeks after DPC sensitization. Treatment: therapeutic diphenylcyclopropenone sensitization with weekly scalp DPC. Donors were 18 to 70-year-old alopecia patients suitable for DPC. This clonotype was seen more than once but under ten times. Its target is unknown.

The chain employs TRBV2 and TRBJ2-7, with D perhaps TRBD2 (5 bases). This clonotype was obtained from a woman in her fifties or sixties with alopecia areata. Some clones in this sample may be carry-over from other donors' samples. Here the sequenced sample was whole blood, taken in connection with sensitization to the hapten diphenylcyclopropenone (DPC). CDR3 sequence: CASSEPSYSYEQYF. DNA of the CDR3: TGTGCCAGCAGTGAGCCTAGCTACTCCTACGAGCAGTACTTC.